The 11 T cell receptor beta chains in this list originate from one sample, sequenced in a study of shared clonotypes between healthy human individuals. Profiled with immunoSEQ multiplex PCR; TCRdb holds only in-frame clones, not every one. Altogether about 490,000 clones are present, 75% to 85% being singletons, with the ten largest covering 13%. Sample: PBMCs. These receptors were collected from a woman aged 40 to 50 in good health. Some clones in this sample may be carry-over from other donors' samples.

The chain carries TRBV7-9 and TRBJ1-2; D call uncertain. This CDR3 spans 12 amino acids. V gave up 3 bases and J gave up 10 bases, with 12 bases separating them. In germline, CDR1 is SEHNR, CDR2 FQNEAQ (reference sequence). CDR3 nucleotide sequence: TGTGCCAGCAGCTTTCCAGATAGTCCCTACACCTTC. Amino acids: CASSFPDSPYTF.

About this clone itself: Different DNA sequences within this sample yield the same CDR3. The chain recombines TRBV5-1 with TRBJ1-5; D is unclear. Trimming shortened V by 1 base and J by 2 bases, and 7 bases separated the two germline ends. Germline CDR1 SGHRS, CDR2 YFSETQ. The CDR3 is 14 amino acids. The CDR3 protein is CASSLLPGNQPQHF. For the CDR3, the DNA is TGCGCCAGCAGCTTGCTCCCCGGCAATCAGCCCCAGCATTTT.

This clone was recorded only once. Being one base from a much bigger clone, this may be a read error. The chain carries TRBV6-1 and TRBJ1-1; TRBD1 is a possible D gene (6 bases). In germline, CDR1 is MNHNS, CDR2 SASEGT. The CDR3 runs 13 residues. CDR3 loop: CASSEARGTEDFF. The CDR3 DNA reads as TGTGCCAGCAGTGAAGCGAGGGGGACTGAAGATTTCTTT.

Worth noting for this clone: The junction differs from germline at one of its ends, possibly a read error. The chain combines TRBV4-2 with TRBJ2-7; perhaps TRBD2 as D (6 bases). The CDR3 sequence is 16 residues long. The germline gives CDR1 LGHNA, CDR2 YNFKEQ. The CDR3 is CASSPGMRDSSYGQYF. In DNA form, the CDR3 reads TGTGCCAGCAGCCCGGGGATGCGGGACTCTTCCTACGGGCAGTACTTC.

The chain is built from TRBV10-3 and TRBJ1-4; tentatively, D is TRBD1 (5 bases). There are 15 residues in the CDR3. V lost 0 bases and J 11 bases, leaving 16 bases between the germline ends. The germline CDR1 and CDR2 sequences are ENHRY and SYGVKD. The CDR3 region has the DNA TGTGCCATCAGTGAGTCGGGCAGGGAGTTGGAGAAACTGTTTTTT. It specifies CAISESGRELEKLFF.

The chain links TRBV25-1 to TRBJ2-7; TRBD2 agrees at 10 bases. CDR1 MGHDK and CDR2 SYGVNS come from the germline V gene. The CDR3 extends over 13 amino acids. With 8 bases clipped from V and 4 bases from J, the junction kept 5 bases outside the gene matches. The CDR3: CASALAGKYEQYF. In nucleotides, the CDR3 is TGTGCCAGCGCACTAGCGGGGAAATACGAGCAGTACTTC.

This sequence joins TRBV7-2 and TRBJ2-7, with unresolved D. The CDR3 sequence is 13 residues long. The V end lost 0 bases, the J end lost 7 bases, and 10 bases lay between the germline ends. From germline, CDR1 is SGHTA and CDR2 FQGNSA. The DNA of the CDR3 is TGTGCCAGCAGCTTAGCCTGGGGAATGGAGCAGTACTTC. Protein sequence: CASSLAWGMEQYF.

V usage is TRBV30 and J usage is TRBJ2-7, with TRBD2 matching over 15 bases. Germline CDR1 and CDR2: GTSNPN and SVGIG (reference sequence). V was pared by 1 base and J by 2 bases, with 3 bases of the junction left unmatched. The CDR3 loop spans 16 amino acids. CDR3: CAWSGTSGRAAYEQYF. CDR3 nucleotide sequence: TGTGCCTGGAGTGGGACTAGCGGGAGGGCCGCCTACGAGCAGTACTTC.

The genes are TRBV19 and TRBJ1-1; D is uncertain. Germline values: CDR1 LNHDA, CDR2 SQIVND (reference sequence). There are 15 residues in the CDR3. The ends were cut back, 4 bases at V and 4 bases at J, with 16 bases in the middle. The CDR3: CASSTTPTMGTEAFF. The CDR3, as DNA: TGTGCCAGTAGTACCACACCCACTATGGGCACTGAAGCTTTCTTT.

With regard to this clone: A far larger clone is one nucleotide away, so this likely arose from a read error. The V gene is TRBV5-1, the J gene TRBJ2-1; tentatively, D is TRBD1 or TRBD2 (5 bases each). V was pared by 4 bases and J by 8 bases, with 28 bases between. Germline V gives CDR1 SGHRS, CDR2 YFSETQ. The CDR3 is 18 residues long. The CDR3 region is CASSNGASRSHSIYEQFF. As DNA, the CDR3 is TGCGCCAGCAGCAATGGGGCTAGCAGGAGCCATTCTATCTATGAGCAGTTCTTC.

This rearrangement joins TRBV5-1 to TRBJ2-7, with unresolved D. Germline assignment: CDR1 SGHRS and CDR2 YFSETQ. V lost 0 bases and J lost 0, with 10 bases in between. CDR3 length: 15 residues. The CDR3 protein is CASSLVQPSSYEQYF. DNA of the CDR3: TGCGCCAGCAGCTTGGTTCAGCCAAGCTCCTACGAGCAGTACTTC.